This T cell receptor (beta chain) originates from a study of human T cells and chemical hapten exposure. Regarding the study as a whole: Sensitizing with DPC caused no change in TCRs above 1 in 1000 frequency.

This clonotype was detected ten times or more. The antigen remains unidentified. TCRdb used MiXCR to reprocess the RACE reads, holding one entry per CDR3 protein. The sample includes 95,000 to 150,000 distinct CDR3 sequences, roughly 15% seen only once; the top ten take approximately 0.92%. V shed 6 bases and J 9 bases; nucleotides not matched to a gene: 13. CDR1 is MDHEN, CDR2 SYDVKM, per germline. The CDR3 totals 14 residues. This sample's time point: patch test 1, 2 weeks after DPC sensitization. Indicated treatment: therapeutic diphenylcyclopropenone sensitization with weekly scalp DPC. It was unfractionated whole blood from which total RNA was extracted.

The chain recombines TRBV28 with TRBJ2-7; TRBD1 matches at 8 bases. This TCR was recovered from a man aged 18 to 30 with alopecia areata. Some clones in this sample may be carry-over from other donors' samples. Sequenced here: whole blood, sampled in connection with sensitization to the hapten diphenylcyclopropenone (DPC). The CDR3 sequence is CASSLRGQGARQYF. CDR3 bases: TGTGCCAGCAGCCTTAGGGGGCAGGGGGCGAGGCAGTACTTC.